This T cell receptor beta chain stems from a study of T cells after yellow fever vaccination. There are a few counts of this clonotype. V lost 0 bases to trimming and J lost 5 bases, with 7 bases between them. CDR1 is MNHEY, CDR2 SMNVEV, per germline (reference sequence). The CDR3 consists of 13 residues. TCRdb fed the 5' RACE reads into MiXCR, producing one record per CDR3 protein. This table has about 85,000 distinct CDR3 sequences, approximately 12% appearing once. Material: CD8+ T cells not binding an NS4B(214-222) dextramer, sorted from PBMCs, obtained 20 to 25 days after the first yellow fever vaccination. The chain joins TRBV27 to TRBJ1-1; no reliable D call. The TCR sequence derives from a young man who received the YFV17D yellow fever vaccine. The CDR3 here is CASSLSKGTEAFF. DNA for the CDR3: TGTGCCAGCAGTTTATCGAAAGGGACTGAAGCTTTCTTT.